These 12 T cell receptor beta chains originate from one sample sequenced in a study of blood T cell repertoires in COVID-19. This table comes from immunoSEQ multiplex PCR, and its TCRdb copy is limited to in-frame clones, with some not included. The sample includes approximately 260,000 clones, 80% to 90% of them seen just once. Sequencing was carried out using peripheral blood. Receptors originate from a woman in her 70s with acute or convalescent COVID-19.

Concerning this clone itself: Other DNA variants within this sample encode the same CDR3. The chain employs TRBV5-1 and TRBJ1-1; D call uncertain. Trimming left V 2 bases short and J 2 bases short, with 7 bases between. The CDR3 contains 13 residues. CDR1 and CDR2 from the germline V gene are SGHRS and YFSETQ. The CDR3 is CASSFGGNTEAFF. In DNA, the CDR3 is TGCGCCAGCAGCTTCGGAGGTAACACTGAAGCTTTCTTT.

The rearrangement links TRBV7-8 to TRBJ1-1; the D is unclear. Per germline, CDR1 SGHVS and CDR2 FQNEAQ. The CDR3 runs to 14 residues. The V end was cut by 5 bases, the J end by 1 base, with 11 bases between. This CDR3 reads CASSPWSGNTEAFF. The CDR3 region has the DNA TGTGCCAGCAGCCCGTGGTCGGGGAACACTGAAGCTTTCTTT.

V is TRBV19 and J is TRBJ1-2; perhaps TRBD1 as D (5 bases). Trimming took 2 bases from V and 10 from J, leaving 17 bases between them. CDR1 and CDR2 (germline): LNHDA, SQIVND (reference sequence). CDR3 length: 14 amino acids. The chain's CDR3 is CASSILGRSNDYTF. The DNA of the CDR3 is TGTGCCAGTAGTATACTGGGGCGCTCTAATGACTACACCTTC. The full variable domain, with the rest looked up from reference TRBV19 and TRBJ1-2, is DGGITQSPKYLFRKEGQNVTLSCEQNLNHDAMYWYRQDPGQGLRLIYYSQIVNDFQKGDIAEGYSVSREKKESFPLTVTSAQKNPTAFYLCASSILGRSNDYTFGSGTRLTVV.

Here the CDR3 DNA reads TGTGCCTGGTCCAGGGGATGGGAAAAACTGTTTTTT. Translated, it gives CAWSRGWEKLFF. The chain employs TRBV30 and TRBJ1-4; a possible D gene is TRBD1 (6 bases). V lost 5 bases and J 8 bases, leaving 12 bases between the germline ends. CDR3 length: 12 residues. CDR1 is GTSNPN and CDR2 is SVGIG in the germline V gene (reference sequence). Full variable domain (remainder filled in from reference TRBV30 and TRBJ1-4): SQTIHQWPATLVQPVGSPLSLECTVEGTSNPNLYWYRQAAGRGLQLLFYSVGIGQISSEVPQNLSASRPQDRQFILSSKKLLLSDSGFYLCAWSRGWEKLFFGSGTQLSVL.

The V and J genes are TRBV28 and TRBJ1-4; D is undetermined. Germline V gives CDR1 MDHEN, CDR2 SYDVKM. This CDR3 comprises 11 residues. Between the trimmed V and J ends, which lost 4 bases and 8 bases, there was a span of 5 bases. For the CDR3, the DNA is TGTGCCAGCAGTTCACGGGAAAAACTGTTTTTT. Amino acid sequence: CASSSREKLFF.

In its sample, this clone was seen once. V is TRBV18 and J is TRBJ1-3; 8 bases agree with TRBD1. Germline V gene lookup returns CDR1 KGHSH and CDR2 LQKENI. The trim removed 7 bases at V and 3 bases at J, leaving 5 bases unmatched. This CDR3 has 14 amino acids. CDR3 in amino acids: CASFGQGHGNTIYF. CDR3 nucleotide sequence: TGTGCCAGCTTCGGACAGGGTCATGGAAACACCATATATTTT. Supplemented by reference TRBV18 and TRBJ1-3, the full variable domain reads NAGVMQNPRHLVRRRGQEARLRCSPMKGHSHVYWYRQLPEEGLKFMVYLQKENIIDESGMPKERFSAEFPKEGPSILRIQQVVRGDSAAYFCASFGQGHGNTIYFGEGSWLTVV.

With regard to this clone: This same CDR3 is encoded by further DNA sequences in the sample. The rearrangement joins TRBV6-1 to TRBJ1-1; 9 bases map to TRBD1. Germline V gives CDR1 MNHNS, CDR2 SASEGT. V dropped 3 bases and J dropped 4; count of bases not matched to a gene: 3. The CDR3 is 14 amino acids. The chain's CDR3 is CASSDRDRVTEAFF. CDR3 sequence (DNA): TGTGCCAGCAGTGATAGGGACAGGGTCACTGAAGCTTTCTTT.

The rearrangement uses TRBV6-5 and TRBJ1-1; TRBD1 might be the D (5 bases). Germline CDR1 MNHEY, CDR2 SVGAGI. The CDR3 extends over 12 amino acids. Trimming shortened V by 6 bases and J by 7 bases, and 12 bases separated the two germline ends. CDR3 region: CASSPVGGEAFF. In nucleotides, the CDR3 is TGTGCCAGCAGCCCCGTGGGGGGTGAAGCTTTCTTT.

CDR3 residues: CASGGTGGPQETQYF. CDR3 in DNA: TGCGCCTCGGGAGGGACGGGAGGGCCTCAAGAGACCCAGTACTTC. This rearrangement joins TRBV4-1 to TRBJ2-5, with 8 bases matching TRBD2. Germline V lookup: CDR1 MGHRA, CDR2 YSYEKL. V was pared by 11 bases and J by 2 bases, with 13 bases of the junction left unmatched. The CDR3 length is 15 residues.

V usage is TRBV2 and J usage is TRBJ1-2, with a tentative D call TRBD1 (5 bases). Between the trimmed V and J ends, which lost 4 bases and 4 bases, there was a span of 10 bases. CDR3 size: 13 residues. Germline CDR1 is SNHLY and CDR2 is FYNNEI. The CDR3 DNA is TGTGCCAGCAGTGTTTGGGGCCTCTATGGCTACACCTTC. As protein: CASSVWGLYGYTF.

This rearrangement joins TRBV19 to TRBJ2-6; 7 nucleotides match TRBD2. This CDR3 comprises 16 residues. Germline CDR1 reads LNHDA; CDR2 reads SQIVND (reference sequence). J lost 0 bases, V lost 3 bases, and 2 bases had no gene match. CDR3 amino acids: CASSIREGSGANVLTF. CDR3 sequence (DNA): TGTGCCAGTAGTATCAGGGAGGGCTCTGGGGCCAACGTCCTGACTTTC.

The chain employs TRBV3-1 (or the pseudogene TRBV3-2) and TRBJ2-2; 7 bases are a match to TRBD2. This CDR3 region has 15 residues. The V and J ends lost 7 bases and 5 bases, in that order; junction bases with no gene match: 10. Germline loops: CDR1 LGHDT, CDR2 YNNKEL (reference sequence). CDR3 region: CASNPGGWRTGELFF. The CDR3 region has the DNA TGTGCCAGCAATCCCGGGGGGTGGAGGACCGGGGAGCTGTTTTTT.